These 20 T cell receptor beta chains were sequenced from one sample in a study of identical twins. TCRdb independently ran MiXCR on the 5' RACE reads; one entry per CDR3 protein. The profile shows hundreds of thousands of distinct CDR3 sequences, about 20% of them singletons. These data are also associated with another study on yellow fever vaccine responses in identical twins.

The specimen sequenced was CD4+ T cells sorted from blood. The receptors come from a young woman in good health.

This chain connects TRBV11-3 to TRBJ2-1; TRBD2 aligns across 10 bases. With 4 bases clipped from V and 7 bases from J, the junction kept 7 bases outside the gene matches. The CDR3 loop spans 15 amino acids. The germline gives CDR1 SGHNT, CDR2 YENEEA. CDR3 in amino acids: CASSSPGLAINEQFF. CDR3 coding DNA: TGTGCCAGCAGCTCGCCGGGACTAGCGATAAATGAGCAGTTCTTC.

The rearrangement joins TRBV12-3 or TRBV12-4 to TRBJ2-7, with 9 bases matching TRBD1. CDR3 length: 14 amino acids. Trimming took 8 bases from V and 4 from J; bases not matched to a gene: 9. CDR3 nucleotides: TGTGCCAGCTCAAGGGACAGGGTAGGATACGAGCAGTACTTC. Translating it yields CASSRDRVGYEQYF.

V and J are TRBV7-9 and TRBJ2-3; TRBD2 aligns across 10 bases. The CDR3 has 17 amino acids. Germline CDR1 and CDR2: SEHNR and FQNEAQ (reference sequence). V was pared by 1 base and J by 0 bases, with 4 bases of the junction left unmatched. Here the CDR3 reads CASSLDPTSGSTDTQYF. The CDR3 nucleotides read TGTGCCAGCAGCTTAGATCCGACTAGCGGGAGCACAGATACGCAGTATTTT. The variable domain in full, completed from reference TRBV7-9 and TRBJ2-3, reads DTGVSQNPRHKITKRGQNVTFRCDPISEHNRLYWYRQTLGQGPEFLTYFQNEAQLEKSRLLSDRFSAERPKGSFSTLEIQRTEQGDSAMYLCASSLDPTSGSTDTQYFGPGTRLTVL.

The chain is built from TRBV12-3 or TRBV12-4 and TRBJ2-7, with 10 bases matching TRBD2. The CDR3 loop spans 16 amino acids. With V trimmed by 5 bases and J by 0 bases, 7 bases remained unmatched. The CDR3 region is CASSPRAGGSSYEQYF. CDR3 sequence (DNA): TGTGCCAGCAGTCCTCGAGCGGGAGGGAGCTCCTACGAGCAGTACTTC.

This clonotype appeared a few times. The genes are TRBV7-9 and TRBJ2-1, with D uncertain. V was clipped by 4 bases and J by 9 bases, with 19 bases between them. The CDR3 runs 15 residues. Germline V lookup: CDR1 SEHNR, CDR2 FQNEAQ (reference sequence). Here the CDR3 reads CASSSMGFLGFEQFF. In nucleotides, the CDR3 is TGTGCCAGCAGCTCCATGGGATTCCTGGGATTTGAGCAGTTCTTC.

The CDR3 nucleotides are TGTGCCAGCAGTGAGTCTTGGACTAGCGGGCCCTACGAGCAGTACTTC. It codes for CASSESWTSGPYEQYF. The genes are TRBV2 and TRBJ2-7; 11 bases are a match to TRBD2. Germline CDR1 SNHLY, CDR2 FYNNEI. The ends lost 3 bases at V and 2 bases at J; junction bases unmatched: 6. This CDR3 region has 16 residues. Variable domain in full (rest from reference TRBV2 and TRBJ2-7): EPEVTQTPSHQVTQMGQEVILRCVPISNHLYFYWYRQILGQKVEFLVSFYNNEISEKSEIFDDQFSVERPDGSNFTLKIRSTKLEDSAMYFCASSESWTSGPYEQYFGPGTRLTVT.

The rearrangement joins TRBV10-1 to TRBJ1-6, with 8 bases that match TRBD1. Unmatched junction bases numbered 9, after V lost 6 bases and J lost 8 bases. Looked up from germline, CDR1 is WNHNN and CDR2 is SYGVQD (reference sequence). The CDR3 is 15 residues long. CDR3 protein: CASSKGDRRDSPLHF. CDR3 sequence (DNA): TGCGCCAGCAGCAAGGGGGACAGGCGGGATTCACCCCTCCACTTT.

This clonotype was found once. This sequence joins TRBV24-1 and TRBJ2-1; TRBD2 matches 7 bases. This CDR3 comprises 17 residues. Germline CDR1 KGHDR, CDR2 SFDVKD. The trim removed 4 bases at V and 2 bases at J, leaving 10 bases unmatched. The CDR3 region is CATSDPRAGATYNEQFF. Here the CDR3 DNA reads TGTGCCACCAGTGACCCTCGGGCGGGAGCAACCTACAATGAGCAGTTCTTC.

The chain uses TRBV4-2 and TRBJ2-7, with TRBD2 as a possible D gene (7 bases). The V gene's germline CDR1 is LGHNA and CDR2 YNFKEQ. Between the trimmed V and J ends, which lost 1 base and 4 bases, there was a span of 17 bases. The CDR3 runs to 16 residues. The CDR3 reads CASSQATSSRGYEQYF. The CDR3 DNA sequence: TGTGCCAGCAGCCAAGCGACTAGCTCAAGGGGGTACGAGCAGTACTTC.

V usage is TRBV12-3 or TRBV12-4 and J usage is TRBJ1-6, with 10 bases that match TRBD1. This CDR3 is built from 14 residues. V dropped 6 bases and J dropped 7; count of bases not matched to a gene: 3. Here the CDR3 reads CASRGTGANSPLHF. The CDR3 nucleotides are TGTGCCAGCAGGGGGACAGGGGCAAATTCACCCCTCCACTTT.

CDR3 loop: CASSLVGTSGIVSYEQYF. DNA for the CDR3: TGTGCCAGCAGCTTAGTCGGGACTAGCGGGATAGTTTCGTACGAGCAGTACTTC. The chain is built from TRBV11-1 and TRBJ2-7; 13 bases line up with TRBD2. The V segment lost 1 base and the J segment 4 bases; nucleotides outside the gene matches: 10. Germline loops: CDR1 SGHAT, CDR2 FQDESV (reference sequence). The CDR3 has 18 residues.

The rearrangement joins TRBV15 to TRBJ2-2; no definite D call. This CDR3 is 14 amino acids long. Germline V gene lookup returns CDR1 LNHNV and CDR2 YYDKDF (reference sequence). Trimming stripped 0 bases from V and 6 bases from J, with 8 bases between. DNA for the CDR3: TGTGCCACCAGCAGAGATTGGACCGCCGGGGAGCTGTTTTTT. It yields the protein CATSRDWTAGELFF. Drawing the rest from reference TRBV15 and TRBJ2-2, the complete variable domain is DAMVIQNPRYQVTQFGKPVTLSCSQTLNHNVMYWYQQKSSQAPKLLFHYYDKDFNNEADTPDNFQSRRPNTSFCFLDIRSPGLGDTAMYLCATSRDWTAGELFFGEGSRLTVL.

This clonotype has a count of ten or more. The V and J genes are TRBV12-3 or TRBV12-4 and TRBJ1-1; D possibly corresponds to TRBD1 (6 bases). The length of the CDR3 is 14 residues. The V gene lost 6 bases and the J gene lost 1 base, with 12 bases spanning the gap. CDR3 nucleotide sequence: TGTGCCAGCAGCGACAGGTGGGAGAACACTGAAGCTTTCTTT. It yields the protein CASSDRWENTEAFF.

The chain is built from TRBV10-3 and TRBJ2-2; 9 bases line up with TRBD1. The CDR3 is made up of 14 amino acids. Germline CDR1 ENHRY, CDR2 SYGVKD. V dropped 9 bases and J dropped 1; count of bases not matched to a gene: 3. The CDR3 nucleotides are TGTGCCATAGGGGGACAGGGGAACACCGGGGAGCTGTTTTTT. Its protein product is CAIGGQGNTGELFF.

The V and J genes are TRBV29-1 and TRBJ2-1; 9 nucleotides match TRBD2. The ends lost 6 bases at V and 5 bases at J; junction bases unmatched: 11. The CDR3 extends over 15 amino acids. Germline CDR1 reads SQVTM; CDR2 reads ANQGSEA. As DNA, the CDR3 is TGCAGCGTGGACAAGACTAGCGGTATAAACAATGAGCAGTTCTTC. Translating gives CSVDKTSGINNEQFF.

CDR3: CSAKGQPAPTGNEQFF. The DNA for the CDR3 is TGCAGTGCCAAGGGACAACCAGCCCCTACTGGGAATGAGCAGTTCTTC. The chain has TRBV20-1 and TRBJ2-1; D might be TRBD1 (6 bases). V lost 6 bases and J 7 bases, leaving 25 bases between the germline ends. Germline V gives CDR1 DFQATT, CDR2 SNEGSKA (reference sequence). The CDR3 is 16 residues long.

The rearrangement joins TRBV6-1 to TRBJ2-3; no firm D call. Between the trimmed V and J ends, which lost 3 bases and 0 bases, there was a span of 13 bases. Looked up from germline, CDR1 is MNHNS and CDR2 is SASEGT. The CDR3 is 16 residues long. CDR3 DNA: TGTGCCAGCAGTGATTGGGCACAGCTTAGCACAGATACGCAGTATTTT. Protein: CASSDWAQLSTDTQYF.

The chain employs TRBV24-1 and TRBJ2-1; TRBD1 or TRBD2 may be the D gene (5 bases each). CDR1 KGHDR and CDR2 SFDVKD come from the germline V gene. V was cut by 4 bases and J by 4 bases, with 13 bases left in between. The CDR3 is 15 residues long. In nucleotides, the CDR3 is TGTGCCACCAGTGACCCGGGGCTCGGATACAATGAGCAGTTCTTC. It yields the protein CATSDPGLGYNEQFF.

The rearrangement joins TRBV5-6 to TRBJ2-3; D may correspond to TRBD1 or TRBD2 (6 bases each). This CDR3 comprises 15 residues. CDR1 and CDR2 (germline): SGHDT, YYEEEE. The V gene lost 4 bases and the J gene lost 1 base, with 13 bases spanning the gap. The CDR3 region has the DNA TGTGCCAGCAGCCAAGACAGGAGGGGCACAGATACGCAGTATTTT. It yields the protein CASSQDRRGTDTQYF.

This clonotype was seen more than once but under ten times. V and J are TRBV19 and TRBJ2-7; the match to TRBD2 covers 9 bases. V was clipped by 7 bases and J by 3 bases; unmatched bases: 10. The CDR3 extends over 15 amino acids. The V gene's germline CDR1 is LNHDA and CDR2 SQIVND (reference sequence). CDR3 sequence: CASTYSGSSNYEQYF. The CDR3 DNA reads TGTGCCAGTACCTATAGCGGGAGTTCAAACTACGAGCAGTACTTC.